The rows below give T cell receptor beta chains drawn from one sample of a study of early T cells in non-severe SARS-CoV-2 infection. A single record per CDR3 protein comes from TCRdb applying MiXCR to the 5' RACE reads. Altogether around 61,000 distinct CDR3 sequences are present, around an eighth being singletons, with the ten largest covering 2.9%. Sequencing was done on a sample of whole blood. These receptors originate from an adult who was a healthcare worker with PCR-confirmed SARS-CoV-2 infection or an uninfected control (not recorded which). The CDR3 runs from the conserved cysteine through the conserved F or W. A D gene is named only where the DNA matches it firmly. The size of a clone is reported for some rows only, either as once, few or many, or as a class for expanded clones.

J gene: TRBJ2-7; V gene: TRBV19; clone size: many; D gene: -; CDR3 DNA: TGTGCCAGTAGTACCCTCTCAGGTTACGAGCAGTACTTC; CDR3 protein: CASSTLSGYEQYF
J gene: TRBJ2-3; V gene: TRBV3-1; clone size: few; D gene: -; CDR3 DNA: TGTGCCAGCAGCCATAGAGTCACAGATACGCAGTATTTT; CDR3 protein: CASSHRVTDTQYF
J gene: TRBJ1-3; V gene: TRBV7-9; clone size: -; D gene: -; CDR3 DNA: TGTGCCAGCAGCTTAGGGGGCCTCTCTGGAAACACCATATATTTT; CDR3 protein: CASSLGGLSGNTIYF
J gene: TRBJ2-5; V gene: TRBV5-4; clone size: many; D gene: TRBD2; CDR3 DNA: TGTGCCAGCAGCACCCTAGCGGGAGAAGAGACCCAGTACTTC; CDR3 protein: CASSTLAGEETQYF
J gene: TRBJ2-1; V gene: TRBV5-1; clone size: few; D gene: TRBD1; CDR3 DNA: TGCGCCAGCAGCGATAGGTGGGACAGGGGGGCCAATGAGCAGTTCTTC; CDR3 protein: CASSDRWDRGANEQFF
J gene: TRBJ2-6; V gene: TRBV4-1; clone size: -; D gene: TRBD2; CDR3 DNA: TGCGCCAGCAGCCCGGGAGGGGTTTACTCTGGGGCCAACGTCCTGACTTTC; CDR3 protein: CASSPGGVYSGANVLTF
J gene: TRBJ2-1; V gene: TRBV20-1; clone size: few; D gene: TRBD2; CDR3 DNA: TGCAGTGCTAGAGATCCCGGACTAGCGGTAAATGAGCAGTTCTTC; CDR3 protein: CSARDPGLAVNEQFF
J gene: TRBJ2-3; V gene: TRBV11-3; clone size: few; D gene: TRBD1; CDR3 DNA: TGTGCCAGCAGCTTCGGGACAGGGAAATATGCAGATACGCAGTATTTT; CDR3 protein: CASSFGTGKYADTQYF
J gene: TRBJ2-2; V gene: TRBV6-1; clone size: many; D gene: -; CDR3 DNA: TGTGCCAGCAGTGACAGTTCGAACACCGGGGAGCTGTTTTTT; CDR3 protein: CASSDSSNTGELFF
J gene: TRBJ2-1; V gene: TRBV9; clone size: few; D gene: -; CDR3 DNA: TGTGCCAGCAGCGCCCAGCTGGGGGAGCAGTTCTTC; CDR3 protein: CASSAQLGEQFF
J gene: TRBJ1-2; V gene: TRBV13; clone size: many; D gene: TRBD1; CDR3 DNA: TGTGCCAGCAGCCCCAGGGACAGGGGGTTAGACTATGGCTACACCTTC; CDR3 protein: CASSPRDRGLDYGYTF
J gene: TRBJ1-1; V gene: TRBV16; clone size: many; D gene: TRBD1; CDR3 DNA: TGTGCCAGCAGCCGTCTAGACAGGGACACTGAAGCTTTCTTT; CDR3 protein: CASSRLDRDTEAFF
J gene: TRBJ1-6; V gene: TRBV7-2; clone size: -; D gene: TRBD1; CDR3 DNA: TGTGCCAGCAGCTTAGAGTGGACAGGGGGGCGTTCACCCCTCCACTTT; CDR3 protein: CASSLEWTGGRSPLHF
J gene: TRBJ2-1; V gene: TRBV4-1; clone size: many; D gene: TRBD2; CDR3 DNA: TGCGCCAGCAGCCTACTAGCGGGAGTAGCCAATGAGCAGTTCTTC; CDR3 protein: CASSLLAGVANEQFF
J gene: TRBJ1-1; V gene: TRBV5-1; clone size: -; D gene: -; CDR3 DNA: TGCGCCAGCAGCTTGTTAACGGAAGGGGCGTCAGCTTTCTTT; CDR3 protein: CASSLLTEGASAFF
J gene: TRBJ1-1; V gene: TRBV5-1; clone size: few; D gene: -; CDR3 DNA: TGCGCCAGCAGCAGGGGGGCAGGCATACTGGACACTGAAGCTTTCTTT; CDR3 protein: CASSRGAGILDTEAFF
J gene: TRBJ2-3; V gene: TRBV20-1; clone size: many; D gene: -; CDR3 DNA: TGCAGTGCCCAACCCTTAGCGACCCGCTACACAGATACGCAGTATTTT; CDR3 protein: CSAQPLATRYTDTQYF
J gene: TRBJ2-3; V gene: TRBV20-1; clone size: many; D gene: -; CDR3 DNA: TGCAGTGCTAGAGGGGAGTCTAGCACAGATACGCAGTATTTT; CDR3 protein: CSARGESSTDTQYF
J gene: TRBJ2-4; V gene: TRBV3-1; clone size: few; D gene: -; CDR3 DNA: TGTGCCAGCAGCCAATTCCTAAGGGGGAACATTCAGTACTTC; CDR3 protein: CASSQFLRGNIQYF
J gene: TRBJ2-2; V gene: TRBV24-1; clone size: many; D gene: TRBD2; CDR3 DNA: TGTGCCACCAGTGATCCCAGCGGGGGACTCACCGGGGAGCTGTTTTTT; CDR3 protein: CATSDPSGGLTGELFF
J gene: TRBJ2-2; V gene: TRBV5-4; clone size: many; D gene: -; CDR3 DNA: TGTGCCAGCAGACCCCACAGCACCGGGGAGCTGTTTTTT; CDR3 protein: CASRPHSTGELFF
J gene: TRBJ2-1; V gene: TRBV29-1; clone size: many; D gene: -; CDR3 DNA: TGCAGCGTTGAAGATCGATTATCGACTCAGCAGTTCTTC; CDR3 protein: CSVEDRLSTQQFF
J gene: TRBJ2-1; V gene: TRBV29-1; clone size: many; D gene: -; CDR3 DNA: TGCAGCGTTGAAGTAGGGGACAATGAGCAGTTCTTC; CDR3 protein: CSVEVGDNEQFF
J gene: TRBJ2-2; V gene: TRBV29-1; clone size: many; D gene: TRBD1; CDR3 DNA: TGCAGCGTGGGGACAGGAGGTACCGGGGAGCTGTTTTTT; CDR3 protein: CSVGTGGTGELFF
J gene: TRBJ1-1; V gene: TRBV18; clone size: many; D gene: TRBD1; CDR3 DNA: TGTGCCAGCTCACCCCTCGGACAGGGGAACACTGAAGCTTTCTTT; CDR3 protein: CASSPLGQGNTEAFF
J gene: TRBJ1-1; V gene: TRBV12-3/TRBV12-4; clone size: many; D gene: -; CDR3 DNA: TGTGCCAGCAGTTCAGGAGGGCTAGGAATGAACACTGAAGCTTTCTTT; CDR3 protein: CASSSGGLGMNTEAFF
J gene: TRBJ2-2; V gene: TRBV7-9; clone size: -; D gene: TRBD1; CDR3 DNA: TGTGCCAGCAGCCCGCGGCGACAGGGCGGTCTCGGGGAGCTGTTTTTT; CDR3 protein: CASSPRRQGGLGELFF
J gene: TRBJ2-1; V gene: TRBV5-6; clone size: many; D gene: TRBD1; CDR3 DNA: TGTGCCAGCAGCCCCGGGACAGGGAGAGGATACAATGAGCAGTTCTTC; CDR3 protein: CASSPGTGRGYNEQFF
J gene: TRBJ1-1; V gene: TRBV29-1; clone size: few; D gene: -; CDR3 DNA: TGCAGCGTTGAAGATATATACACTGAAGCTTTCTTT; CDR3 protein: CSVEDIYTEAFF
J gene: TRBJ1-5; V gene: TRBV28; clone size: few; D gene: -; CDR3 DNA: TGTGCCAGCAGACACCGACAGTGGGAATATAGCAATCAGCCCCAGCATTTT; CDR3 protein: CASRHRQWEYSNQPQHF
J gene: TRBJ1-1; V gene: TRBV14; clone size: -; D gene: -; CDR3 DNA: TGTGCCAGCAGCCAACCTCCTCAAAGGGAAGCTTTCTTT; CDR3 protein: CASSQPPQREAFF
J gene: TRBJ2-1; V gene: TRBV2; clone size: -; D gene: TRBD2; CDR3 DNA: TGTGCCAGCAGTATTCTAGCGGGAGGCCCCGGGGACAGTTTCTTC; CDR3 protein: CASSILAGGPGDSFF
J gene: TRBJ2-7; V gene: TRBV6-2/TRBV6-3; clone size: many; D gene: -; CDR3 DNA: TGTGCCAGCAGTTACTCGGGTCCACCAGGGGACGAGCAGTACTTC; CDR3 protein: CASSYSGPPGDEQYF
J gene: TRBJ2-7; V gene: TRBV18; clone size: many; D gene: TRBD2; CDR3 DNA: TGTGCCAGCTCCCTGGCGGGAGAAGGATACGAGCAGTACTTC; CDR3 protein: CASSLAGEGYEQYF
J gene: TRBJ2-5; V gene: TRBV7-2; clone size: many; D gene: -; CDR3 DNA: TGTGCCAGCAGCCCCGGGACTCCCACGGGTGAGACCCAGTACTTC; CDR3 protein: CASSPGTPTGETQYF
J gene: TRBJ2-5; V gene: TRBV6-5; clone size: many; D gene: TRBD1; CDR3 DNA: TGTGCCAGCAGAAGATACAGGGGACAAGAGACCCAGTACTTC; CDR3 protein: CASRRYRGQETQYF
J gene: TRBJ2-3; V gene: TRBV5-1; clone size: many; D gene: -; CDR3 DNA: TGCGCCAGCAGCTTGGAGCGTACAGATACGCAGTATTTT; CDR3 protein: CASSLERTDTQYF
J gene: TRBJ2-5; V gene: TRBV12-3/TRBV12-4; clone size: few; D gene: TRBD2; CDR3 DNA: TGTGCCAGCAGCCAGGGACTAGCTTCTAAAGAGACCCAGTACTTC; CDR3 protein: CASSQGLASKETQYF
J gene: TRBJ1-4; V gene: TRBV18; clone size: -; D gene: -; CDR3 DNA: TGTGCCAGCTCACCAGGACTGGGTAATGAAAAACTGTTTTTT; CDR3 protein: CASSPGLGNEKLFF
J gene: TRBJ1-5; V gene: TRBV6-1; clone size: many; D gene: TRBD1; CDR3 DNA: TGTGCCAGCGGGGACAGTGAACGGCCCCAGCATTTT; CDR3 protein: CASGDSERPQHF